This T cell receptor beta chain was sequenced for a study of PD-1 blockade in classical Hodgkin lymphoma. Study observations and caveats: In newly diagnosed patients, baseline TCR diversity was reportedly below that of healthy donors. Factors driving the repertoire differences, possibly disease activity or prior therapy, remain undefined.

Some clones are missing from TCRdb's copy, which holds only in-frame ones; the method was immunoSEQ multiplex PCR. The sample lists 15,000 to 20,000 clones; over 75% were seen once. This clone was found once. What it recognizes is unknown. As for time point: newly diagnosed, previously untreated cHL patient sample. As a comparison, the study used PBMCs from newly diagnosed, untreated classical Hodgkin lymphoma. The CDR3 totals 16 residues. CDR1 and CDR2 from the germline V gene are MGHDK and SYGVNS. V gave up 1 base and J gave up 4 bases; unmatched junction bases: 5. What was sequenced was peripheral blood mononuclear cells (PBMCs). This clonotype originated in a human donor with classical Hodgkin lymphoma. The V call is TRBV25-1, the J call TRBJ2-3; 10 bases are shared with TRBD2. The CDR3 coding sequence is TGTGCCAGCAGTGAATCGACTAGCGGGCCCCCAGATACGCAGTATTTT. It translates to CASSESTSGPPDTQYF.